Shown below are 22 T cell receptor beta chains from a single sample sequenced in a study of identical twins. TCRdb re-called the 5' RACE reads through MiXCR, storing one row per CDR3 protein. The sample gives about 220,000 distinct CDR3 sequences, roughly 7.5% of which show up once; approximately 2% is in the top ten. The data were also submitted as part of a second study, on yellow fever vaccine responses in identical twins.

The specimen sequenced was memory (CD45RO+) T cells sorted from blood. These TCRs come from a woman between 18 and 30 years old in good health.

In this sample, this clonotype turned up a few times. The chain uses TRBV10-3 and TRBJ2-1; 7 nucleotides align to TRBD1. The CDR3 is 14 residues long. V shed 4 bases and J 5 bases; nucleotides not matched to a gene: 5. Germline assignment: CDR1 ENHRY and CDR2 SYGVKD. The CDR3 sequence is CAISAGTENNEQFF. CDR3 nucleotides: TGTGCCATCAGTGCTGGGACAGAGAACAATGAGCAGTTCTTC.

This clonotype has a handful of counts. V and J are TRBV5-1 and TRBJ2-7; TRBD1 matches 8 bases. Trimming removed 4 bases from V and 3 bases from J; junction bases left unmatched: 9. CDR1 and CDR2 (germline): SGHRS, YFSETQ. This CDR3 is built from 15 residues. CDR3: CASSREAGGGYEQYF. Here the CDR3 DNA reads TGCGCCAGCAGCAGGGAGGCAGGGGGCGGCTACGAGCAGTACTTC. The full variable domain, in which reference TRBV5-1 and TRBJ2-7 provide the parts outside the CDR3, is KAGVTQTPRYLIKTRGQQVTLSCSPISGHRSVSWYQQTPGQGLQFLFEYFSETQRNKGNFPGRFSGRQFSNSRSEMNVSTLELGDSALYLCASSREAGGGYEQYFGPGTRLTVT.

The V and J genes are TRBV10-2 and TRBJ1-1; 7 bases align to TRBD1. Unmatched junction bases numbered 4, after V lost 6 bases and J lost 0 bases. Germline V gene data show CDR1 as WSHSY and CDR2 as SAAADI. CDR3 length: 14 residues. CDR3 sequence reads: CASRGQIMNTEAFF. CDR3 bases: TGCGCCAGCAGGGGACAGATCATGAACACTGAAGCTTTCTTT.

This clonotype was picked up a small number of times. The chain employs TRBV5-1 and TRBJ2-1; 8 bases agree with TRBD2. CDR1 SGHRS and CDR2 YFSETQ come from the germline V gene. This CDR3 has 18 amino acids. The V segment lost 4 bases and the J segment 3 bases; nucleotides outside the gene matches: 15. This CDR3 is CASSATVLGGADYNEQFF. For the CDR3, the DNA is TGCGCCAGCAGCGCCACAGTGCTCGGGGGGGCCGACTACAATGAGCAGTTCTTC.

This clonotype was counted a few times. This rearrangement joins TRBV6-5 to TRBJ2-5, with 7 bases fitting TRBD1. J gave up 4 bases and V 6 bases, and 11 bases lay outside the gene matches. The CDR3 spans 15 residues. Germline values: CDR1 MNHEY, CDR2 SVGAGI. CDR3 bases: TGTGCCAGCAGATACGGAAACAGGGGTGGAGAGACCCAGTACTTC. This gives the protein CASRYGNRGGETQYF.

In its sample, this clonotype was seen a few times. V and J are TRBV2 and TRBJ1-2; D might be TRBD1 (6 bases). The germline V and J ends were trimmed by 5 bases and 6 bases, with 22 bases remaining between them. In germline, CDR1 is SNHLY, CDR2 FYNNEI. CDR3 length equals 16 residues. The CDR3 region has the DNA TGTGCCAGCAGTACCGTAAGCCCTCAGGGGTTGGATGGCTACACCTTC. Translated: CASSTVSPQGLDGYTF.

A few counts support this clonotype. A junction end diverges from the germline sequence, so it may reflect a read error. The rearrangement joins TRBV5-1 to TRBJ2-3; possibly TRBD2 for D (7 bases). The germline V gene encodes CDR1 SGHRS and CDR2 YFSETQ. The CDR3 sequence is 14 residues long. CDR3 protein: CASSLVSGAAGASF. The DNA of the CDR3 is TGCGCCAGCAGCTTGGTATCAGGGGCGGCGGGGGCCAGTTTT.

This clonotype showed up many times. The genes are TRBV15 and TRBJ1-4, with 8 bases aligning to TRBD1. The V segment lost 1 base and the J segment 17 bases; nucleotides outside the gene matches: 21. This CDR3 is 17 amino acids long. Germline V gene data show CDR1 as LNHNV and CDR2 as YYDKDF (reference sequence). CDR3 sequence: CATSRARQGMVPMVRFF. In nucleotides, the CDR3 is TGTGCCACCAGCAGAGCCAGACAGGGGATGGTACCCATGGTCCGATTTTTT.

In its sample, this clonotype was seen many times. The genes are TRBV9 and TRBJ1-6; a possible D gene is TRBD1 (5 bases). The CDR3 covers 15 residues. Trimming left V 0 bases short and J 8 bases short, with 12 bases between. Germline lookup yields CDR1 SGDLS and CDR2 YYNGEE. The CDR3 region is CASSVEGRGDSPLHF. The CDR3 region has the DNA TGTGCCAGCAGCGTAGAGGGGAGAGGAGATTCACCCCTCCACTTT.

This rearrangement joins TRBV6-5 to TRBJ2-7, with TRBD1 identical over 7 bases. Trimming cost V 2 bases and J 2 bases; bases outside gene matches: 9. Germline V lookup: CDR1 MNHEY, CDR2 SVGAGI. This CDR3 is built from 16 residues. CDR3 bases: TGTGCCAGCAGTTACCAGACAGGGTTGGGAACCTACGAGCAGTACTTC. As protein: CASSYQTGLGTYEQYF.

This clonotype appeared many times. V is TRBV5-1 and J is TRBJ1-3; 7 nucleotides align to TRBD1. The V gene's germline CDR1 is SGHRS and CDR2 YFSETQ. The trim removed 5 bases at V and 4 bases at J, leaving 9 bases unmatched. The CDR3 is 15 residues long. The CDR3: CASRPEQGTGNTIYF. The CDR3 coding sequence is TGCGCCAGCAGGCCAGAACAGGGGACCGGAAACACCATATATTTT.

This clonotype was detected ten times or more. The chain carries TRBV7-9 and TRBJ1-2; 8 positions match TRBD1. Germline values: CDR1 SEHNR, CDR2 FQNEAQ (reference sequence). This CDR3 contains 15 residues. J was trimmed by 4 bases and V by 0 bases; bases with no gene match: 4. CDR3 DNA: TGTGCCAGCAGCTTAGCGCAGGGGGCGGTCTATGGCTACACCTTC. The encoded protein is CASSLAQGAVYGYTF.

Ten or more counts support this clonotype. The chain combines TRBV2 with TRBJ1-4, with 7 bases lining up with TRBD1. This CDR3 comprises 13 residues. Germline V CDR1 and CDR2: SNHLY, FYNNEI. V shed 7 bases and J 3 bases; nucleotides not matched to a gene: 2. The CDR3 spells CASKTGSNEKLFF. In DNA, the CDR3 is TGTGCCAGCAAGACAGGGTCTAATGAAAAACTGTTTTTT.

This clonotype was counted ten times or more. The chain couples TRBV5-1 to TRBJ2-1; 9 bases are shared with TRBD1. V shed 4 bases and J 6 bases; nucleotides not matched to a gene: 5. Looked up from germline, CDR1 is SGHRS and CDR2 is YFSETQ. The CDR3 totals 14 residues. As DNA, the CDR3 is TGCGCCAGCAGCCGCAAGGGACAGGGCAATGAGCAGTTCTTC. This gives the protein CASSRKGQGNEQFF.

The sample holds many counts of this clonotype. This chain connects TRBV11-2 to TRBJ2-3; 14 nucleotides match TRBD2. Germline assignment: CDR1 SGHAT and CDR2 FQNNGV. The trim removed 5 bases at V and 1 base at J, leaving 8 bases unmatched. The CDR3 consists of 18 residues. The CDR3 DNA is TGTGCCAGCAGCCGCCGGACTAGCGGGGGGTCCCGCACAGATACGCAGTATTTT. This codes for CASSRRTSGGSRTDTQYF.

This clonotype has only a few counts. V is TRBV6-2 or TRBV6-3 and J is TRBJ2-1; TRBD1 agrees at 8 bases. V dropped 2 bases and J dropped 5; count of bases not matched to a gene: 14. CDR1 MNHEY and CDR2 SVGEGT come from the germline V gene. This CDR3 has 18 amino acids. The CDR3 here is CASSYGQGQGMRDNEQFF. The CDR3 bases are TGTGCCAGCAGTTACGGACAGGGTCAGGGGATGAGGGACAATGAGCAGTTCTTC.

This clonotype has a handful of counts. V usage is TRBV16 and J usage is TRBJ1-2; D perhaps matches TRBD1 (6 bases). The CDR3 consists of 14 residues. CDR1 is KGHSY and CDR2 is FQNENV in the germline V gene. With 0 bases removed from V and 3 bases from J, the gap between germline ends came to 8 bases. CDR3 sequence: CASSQSGGHYGYTF. In DNA form, the CDR3 reads TGTGCCAGCAGCCAATCAGGGGGACACTATGGCTACACCTTC.

At least ten counts were recorded for this clonotype. The V call is TRBV7-2, the J call TRBJ2-5; perhaps D is TRBD1 or TRBD2 (7 bases each). This CDR3 spans 15 amino acids. CDR1 SGHTA and CDR2 FQGNSA come from the germline V gene. Trimming removed 5 bases from V and 2 bases from J, with 15 bases in between. CDR3 residues: CASSSWGGQQETQYF. The DNA of the CDR3 is TGTGCCAGCAGCAGCTGGGGGGGACAGCAAGAGACCCAGTACTTC.

This clonotype has at least ten counts. The gene calls are TRBV27 and TRBJ2-3; 8 nucleotides agree with TRBD2. Looked up from germline, CDR1 is MNHEY and CDR2 is SMNVEV (reference sequence). This CDR3 contains 16 residues. Trimming removed 1 base from V and 4 bases from J; junction bases left unmatched: 7. The CDR3 spells CASSLYGGAGADTQYF. The CDR3 bases are TGTGCCAGCAGTTTATACGGGGGGGCCGGGGCAGATACGCAGTATTTT.

In its sample, this clonotype was seen a few times. The junction departs from germline at one end; a sequencing error may be responsible. The chain recombines TRBV20-1 with TRBJ2-3, with D maybe TRBD2 (6 bases). This CDR3 has 11 residues. The germline gives CDR1 DFQATT, CDR2 SNEGSKA (reference sequence). The CDR3 DNA reads as TGTAAGGTGGGGGGAAAAAGCGCGCAGTATTTT. It encodes CKVGGKSAQYF.

A few counts support this clonotype. V usage is TRBV4-3 and J usage is TRBJ2-1, with D possibly TRBD1 on 5 matching bases. V was pared by 1 base and J by 3 bases, with 13 bases between. Germline CDR1 reads LGHNA; CDR2 reads YSLEER. The length of the CDR3 is 16 residues. In DNA form, the CDR3 reads TGCGCCAGCAGCCAAGTGGGGCAGGGCCACTACAATGAGCAGTTCTTC. Its translation: CASSQVGQGHYNEQFF.

About this clonotype: With a much larger clone just one base away, this may be a read error. The V and J genes are TRBV6-2 or TRBV6-3 and TRBJ2-1, with 7 bases that match TRBD2. The CDR3 runs to 18 residues. The J segment lost 8 bases and the V segment lost 7 bases, leaving 23 bases of the junction unmatched. CDR1 and CDR2 from the germline V gene are MNHEY and SVGEGT. In DNA, the CDR3 is TGTGCCAGCAACTCCCCTATGGGGGAGGGCCGGGATTGGGATGAGCAGTTCTTC. Translating it yields CASNSPMGEGRDWDEQFF.